This TCR beta chain was identified during a study of T cell changes during pregnancy in multiple sclerosis. Profiled with immunoSEQ multiplex PCR; TCRdb holds only in-frame clones, not every one. The sample records about 31,000 clones, 87% being singletons. The CDR3 runs to 16 residues. The V segment lost 2 bases and the J segment 6 bases; nucleotides outside the gene matches: 13. The chain has TRBV5-3 and TRBJ1-2, with 7 nucleotides matching TRBD1. TRBV5-3 is marked as an open reading frame, function uncertain. The input for sequencing was CD8+ T cells from peripheral blood mononuclear cells, taken in the first trimester of pregnancy. This receptor was taken from a female donor with multiple sclerosis, enrolled in a pregnancy study. CDR3 sequence: CARSFKGARGVDGYTF. CDR3 nucleotides: TGTGCCAGAAGCTTCAAGGGGGCGCGGGGGGTGGATGGCTACACCTTC.